The entry that follows covers one TCR beta chain sequence. This clonotype has ten or more counts. Its antigen is not yet known. There are no base qualities to consult, and no much larger clone falls within one base. V has 7 bases trimmed and J has 2 bases trimmed; junction bases matching no gene number 12. The CDR3 covers 16 residues, taking in both the cysteine and the phenylalanine. Left in the record is the CDR3 DNA by itself, 48 bases read in frame from the first base. As encoded in the germline V gene (reference sequence), CDR1 is GTSNPN while CDR2 is SVGIG. This sample was taken from a study of spatial heterogeneity in lung cancer (dated by TCRdb to about 2019). Regarding the study in general: The donors were 65 to 85 patients from the lung TRACERx cohort who had early-stage, untreated non-small cell lung cancer. In non-small cell lung cancer, the study quantitatively compared TCR alpha and beta repertoires across several tumor regions, matched nontumor lung, and blood. Beta-chain transcripts were consistently detected in greater numbers than alpha-chain transcripts, which likely reflected higher beta-chain transcript abundance. Follow-up PBMC samples were sequenced whenever available, with the median time to follow-up being around 25 months after resection. TCR repertoire features were related to nonsynonymous mutation counts determined by whole-exome sequencing of tumor tissue. In the raw uncorrected reads, each unique combination of TCR and UMI appeared more than ten times on average. At surgery, both alpha and beta chains were TCR-sequenced in fewer than 250 tumor regions, about 64 matched nontumor lung samples and a few dozen PBMC samples.

What the research found in general, with its limitations: Only roughly 15 patients were included in the comparisons of baseline and follow-up blood repertoires. Ubiquitous expanded tumor TCRs showed up in blood more often at tumor resection than at routine follow-up. Confirming at a functional level the hypothesis that regional TCRs recognize regional mutations was considered to require additional single-cell paired TCR alpha and beta sequencing.

Receptor libraries were prepared by 5' RACE. TCRdb records NextSeq 500 as the sequencer. In the TCR library protocol, a unique molecular identifier was attached to each TCR cDNA molecule so that PCR and sequencing errors could be corrected. Per the original workflow: TCR identification, UMI-based error correction and CDR3 extraction were all carried out with Decombinator tools. Expanded TCRs were defined as those above a frequency of 2 per 1,000, corresponding to the top 1% of the tumor frequency distribution. Renyi diversity was computed with the R vegan package after each repertoire had been subsampled 100 times to 5,000 TCRs. To build CDR3 similarity networks, amino acid triplet string-kernel similarity was used, and CDR3s were connected when their pairwise similarity was above 0.82. Clones were called with MiXCR by TCRdb after fastp trimmed the public reads at Q25, and only in-frame beta chains were retained. Here each entry gathers all rows of one CDR3 protein and keeps the most common genes and DNA. TCRdb's processing, not the authors' own work, is the source of the V and J calls. The sample includes just over 70,000 distinct CDR3 sequences, with roughly 8.9% observed a single time. In total, the top ten clones hold roughly 1.8% of the sample.

Sample time point, as interpreted from the label and publication: blood at routine non-recurrence follow-up after resection. For TCR sequencing, whole RNA was extracted from tumor and nontumor lung tissue, or from cryopreserved PBMC samples, and no cell sorting was done. Only patients for whom sufficient RNA was available from at least two tumor regions were selected for TCR sequencing. The TCR comes from a female donor with early-stage non-small cell lung cancer. The chain joins TRBV30 to TRBJ1-2; 11 bases in between match TRBD1. The sequences come from PBMCs, collected at follow-up. CDR3 reads: CAFHRDRGTGNYGYTF. The nucleotides read TGTGCCTTCCACCGGGACAGGGGGACGGGAAACTATGGCTACACCTTC.